In its sample, the clone carrying this T cell receptor (beta chain) was seen a few times. Its cognate antigen is unknown. The data originate from a study of CD8 T cells in ankylosing spondylitis. The CDR3 extends over 17 amino acids. Germline CDR1 MDHEN, CDR2 SYDVKM. The V and J ends lost 4 bases and 1 base, in that order; junction bases with no gene match: 7. TCRdb recomputed calls from the 5' RACE reads with MiXCR, one row per CDR3 protein. Of 200,000 to 250,000 distinct CDR3 sequences in the sample, around 10% were seen once. General study results and limits: Disease-linked clones bore a CD8+ phenotype, appearing relatively rarely in peripheral blood.

This receptor was obtained from a male donor with ankylosing spondylitis or in good health (not recorded which). Material: blood, either unsorted or a sorted T cell fraction (not recorded which). The chain is built from TRBV28 and TRBJ2-3; the match to TRBD2 covers 11 bases. The CDR3 coding sequence is TGTGCCAGCAGTTCTAGCGGGGGGTCAATGGGCACAGATACGCAGTATTTT. This gives the protein CASSSSGGSMGTDTQYF.